The clone carrying this T cell receptor beta chain was seen a few times. Its antigen is unknown. The source of the sample is a study of response to subunit inactivated influenza vaccine. Study-level points and caveats: T cells newly recruited by each seasonal influenza vaccination are few, the authors suggested.

TCRdb re-analysed the RT-PCR reads in MiXCR, keeping a single row per CDR3 protein. The sample comprises around 150,000 distinct CDR3 sequences, roughly a tenth of which are singletons, and under 15% rests with the top ten. Germline V lookup: CDR1 SGHDT, CDR2 YYEEEE. J lost 6 bases, V lost 2 bases, and 11 bases had no gene match. This CDR3 comprises 16 residues. The clonotype was recovered from a man aged 50-60 years who received an inactivated influenza vaccine. The specimen was non-naive T cells sorted from PBMCs, collected more than 35 days after vaccination. The chain carries TRBV5-6 and TRBJ2-3; 8 bases match TRBD1. CDR3 amino acids: CASSLLGTGGLDTQYF. CDR3 sequence (DNA): TGTGCCAGCAGCTTATTGGGGACAGGTGGATTGGATACGCAGTATTTT. The whole variable domain, remainder taken from reference TRBV5-6 and TRBJ2-3, is DAGVTQSPTHLIKTRGQQVTLRCSPKSGHDTVSWYQQALGQGPQFIFQYYEEEERQRGNFPDRFSGHQFPNYSSELNVNALLLGDSALYLCASSLLGTGGLDTQYFGPGTRLTVL.